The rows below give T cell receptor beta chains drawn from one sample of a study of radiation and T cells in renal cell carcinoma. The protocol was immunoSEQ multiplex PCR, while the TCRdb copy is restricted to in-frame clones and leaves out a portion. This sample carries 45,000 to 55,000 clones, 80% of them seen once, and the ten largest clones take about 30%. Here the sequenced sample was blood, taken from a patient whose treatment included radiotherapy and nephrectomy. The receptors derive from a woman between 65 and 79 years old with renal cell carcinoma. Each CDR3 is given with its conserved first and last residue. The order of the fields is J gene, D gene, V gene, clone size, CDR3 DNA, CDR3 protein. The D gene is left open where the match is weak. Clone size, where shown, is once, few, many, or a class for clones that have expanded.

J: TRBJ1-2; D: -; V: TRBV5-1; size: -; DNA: TGCGCCAGCAGCGACGTCGGCGAGGATGGCTACACCTTC; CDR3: CASSDVGEDGYTF
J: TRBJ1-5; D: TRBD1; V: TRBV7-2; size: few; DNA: TGTGCCAGCAGCACCGGGACAGGGGGCGGTCAGCCCCAGCATTTT; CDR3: CASSTGTGGGQPQHF
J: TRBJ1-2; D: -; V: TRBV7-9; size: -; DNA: TGTGCCAGCAGCCGCCGCGGAGGGGGAGGCTATGGCTACACCTTC; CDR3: CASSRRGGGGYGYTF
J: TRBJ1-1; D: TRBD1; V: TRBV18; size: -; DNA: TGTGCCAGCTCACCAGAGACAGGGGGCGGCACTGAAGCTTTCTTT; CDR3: CASSPETGGGTEAFF
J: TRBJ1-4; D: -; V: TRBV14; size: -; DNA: TGTGCCAGCAGCCAAGGTGGGGCGGAAAAACTGTTTTTT; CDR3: CASSQGGAEKLFF
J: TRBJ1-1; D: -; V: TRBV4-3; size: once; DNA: TGCGCCAGCAGCCAAGATCAGGTCAGTTATGAAGCTTTCTTT; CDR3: CASSQDQVSYEAFF
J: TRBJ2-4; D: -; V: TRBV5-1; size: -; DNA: TGCGCCAGCAGCTTGGCCAGGGACCCGGACATTCAGTACTTC; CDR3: CASSLARDPDIQYF
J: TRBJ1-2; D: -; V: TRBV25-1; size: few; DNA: TGTGCCAGCAGTGAAGGGGGATATGGCTACACCTTC; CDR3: CASSEGGYGYTF
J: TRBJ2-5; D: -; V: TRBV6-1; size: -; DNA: TGTGCCAGCAGTGATGCGGGGTCTAGAGAGACCCAGTACTTC; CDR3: CASSDAGSRETQYF
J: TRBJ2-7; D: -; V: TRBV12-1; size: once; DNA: TGTGCCAGTGCGTCCTACGAGCAGTACTTC; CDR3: CASASYEQYF
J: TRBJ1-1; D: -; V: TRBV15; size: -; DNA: TGTGCCACCAGCAGAGAGGGGGTGGGGGTAACCATTACAGCTTTCTTT; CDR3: CATSREGVGVTITAFF
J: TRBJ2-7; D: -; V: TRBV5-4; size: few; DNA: TGTGCCAGCAGCAACACCTACGAGCAGTACTTC; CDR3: CASSNTYEQYF
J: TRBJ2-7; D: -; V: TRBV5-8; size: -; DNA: TGTGCCAGCAGCTTAGATGGGGGGACGGGCTACGAGCAGTACTTC; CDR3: CASSLDGGTGYEQYF
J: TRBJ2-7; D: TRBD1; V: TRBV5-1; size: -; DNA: TGCGCCAGCAGCCCAGGGACAGGTCCCCTTTACGAGCAGTACTTC; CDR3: CASSPGTGPLYEQYF
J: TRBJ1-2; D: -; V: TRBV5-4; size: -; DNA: TGTGCCAGCAGCTTGAAAGGCAGATCTATACCAGCTAACTATGGCTACACCTTC; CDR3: CASSLKGRSIPANYGYTF
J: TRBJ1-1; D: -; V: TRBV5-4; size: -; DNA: TGTGCCAGCAGCTTGGGACTGTGGAACACTGAAGCTTTCTTT; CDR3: CASSLGLWNTEAFF
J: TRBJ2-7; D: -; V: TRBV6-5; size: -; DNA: TGTGCCAGCAGTTACAGGGGCGAATCCTACGAGCAGTACTTC; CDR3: CASSYRGESYEQYF
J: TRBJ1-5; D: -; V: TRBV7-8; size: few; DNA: TGTGCCAGCAGAGGGGGGTGGGACCAGCCCCAGCATTTT; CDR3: CASRGGWDQPQHF
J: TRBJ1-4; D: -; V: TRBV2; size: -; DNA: TGTGCCAGCAAGGATCCTTTGAATGAAAAACTGTTTTTT; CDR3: CASKDPLNEKLFF
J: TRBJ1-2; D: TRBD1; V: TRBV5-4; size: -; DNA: TGTGCCAGCAGCTTCGGACAGGGTTATGGCTACACCTTC; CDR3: CASSFGQGYGYTF
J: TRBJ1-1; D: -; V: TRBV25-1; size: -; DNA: TGTGCCAGCAGTGACTCGAAGGGGAGTACTGAAGCTTTCTTT; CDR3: CASSDSKGSTEAFF
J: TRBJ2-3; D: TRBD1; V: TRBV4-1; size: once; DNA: TGCGCCAGCAGCCAAGAATGGACAGGGGGTCGTACGCAGTATTTT; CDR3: CASSQEWTGGRTQYF
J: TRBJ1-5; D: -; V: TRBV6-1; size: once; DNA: TGTGCCAGCAGAGAGTGGGACACCAATCAGCCCCAGCATTTT; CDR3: CASREWDTNQPQHF
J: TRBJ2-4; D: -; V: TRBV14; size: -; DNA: TGTGCCAGCAGCCAAGATATAGCGGCAAACATTCAGTACTTC; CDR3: CASSQDIAANIQYF
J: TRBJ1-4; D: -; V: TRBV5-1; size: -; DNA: TGCGCCAGCAGCGGGGGCCGGGGGGAAGAAAAACTGTTTTTT; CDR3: CASSGGRGEEKLFF
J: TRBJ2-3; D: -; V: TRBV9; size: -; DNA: TGTGCCAGCAGCGGAAACAGCCACACAGATACGCAGTATTTT; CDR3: CASSGNSHTDTQYF
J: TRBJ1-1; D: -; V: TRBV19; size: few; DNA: TGTGCCAGTACCGGAGGGGTGACTGAAGCTTTCTTT; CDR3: CASTGGVTEAFF
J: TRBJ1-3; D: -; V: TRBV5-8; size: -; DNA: TGTGCCAGCAGCTTGTGGGGAAGTGGAAACACCATATATTTT; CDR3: CASSLWGSGNTIYF
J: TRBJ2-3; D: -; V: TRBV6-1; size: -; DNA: TGTGCCAGCACCGTAGGGGTGGGCACAGATACGCAGTATTTT; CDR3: CASTVGVGTDTQYF
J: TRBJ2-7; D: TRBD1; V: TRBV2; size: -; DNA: TGTGCCAGCAGGGACGGGACAGCCGCTAGTTCAGAGTACTTC; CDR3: CASRDGTAASSEYF
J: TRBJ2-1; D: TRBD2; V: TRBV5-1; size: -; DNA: TGCGCCAGCAGACCTCAGCGGGAGGGCCTACTCAATGAGCAGTTCTTC; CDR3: CASRPQREGLLNEQFF
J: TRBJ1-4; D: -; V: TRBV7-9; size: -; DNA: TGTGCCAGCAGCTTAGGTAGCACAACTAATGAAAAACTGTTTTTT; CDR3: CASSLGSTTNEKLFF
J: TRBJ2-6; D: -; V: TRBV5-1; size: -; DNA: TGCGCCAGCAGCTTCCAATCTGGGACTGGGGCCAACGTCCTGACTTTC; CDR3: CASSFQSGTGANVLTF
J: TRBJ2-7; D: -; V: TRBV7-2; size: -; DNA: TGTGCCAGCAGTTACCCGGGGACAAACTACGAGCAGTACTTC; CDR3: CASSYPGTNYEQYF
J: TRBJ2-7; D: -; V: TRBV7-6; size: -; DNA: TGTGCCAGCAGCTTATTGGAGTTCCACGAGCAGTACTTC; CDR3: CASSLLEFHEQYF
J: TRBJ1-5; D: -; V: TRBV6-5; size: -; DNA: TGTGCCAGCGGCCTGAGGTACGGTCAGCCCCAGCATTTT; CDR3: CASGLRYGQPQHF
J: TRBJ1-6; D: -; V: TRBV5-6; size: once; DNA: TGTGCCAGCAGCAGGGACTTTGGAACCGGGGATTCACCCCTCCACTTT; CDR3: CASSRDFGTGDSPLHF
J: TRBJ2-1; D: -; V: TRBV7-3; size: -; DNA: TGTGCCAGCAGCTTAGTGGCAGGGGTGGACAATGAGCAGTTCTTC; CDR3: CASSLVAGVDNEQFF
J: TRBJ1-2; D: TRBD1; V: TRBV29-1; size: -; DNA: TGCAGCGTACCCGGGACAGGGGGCAGCGGCTACACCTTC; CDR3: CSVPGTGGSGYTF
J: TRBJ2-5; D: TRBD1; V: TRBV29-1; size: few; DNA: TGCAGCGTTGAAGGGGACAGTGCATGGGAGACCCAGTACTTC; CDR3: CSVEGDSAWETQYF
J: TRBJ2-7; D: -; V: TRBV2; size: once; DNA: TGTGCCAGCAGGTTCACAGGGTTGGTGGCTTACGAGCAGTACTTC; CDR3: CASRFTGLVAYEQYF
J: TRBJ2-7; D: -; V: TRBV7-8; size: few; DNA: TGTGCCAGCAGCTTAGAGTACGAGCAGTACTTC; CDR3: CASSLEYEQYF